The sequence of this TCR beta chain was determined in a study of CD8+CD57+ T cells in acquired aplastic anemia. Profiling of TCR beta VDJ combinations and CDR3 sequences used genomic DNA as template. TCRdb itself ran the reads through MiXCR, one entry per CDR3 protein. The table includes around 220,000 distinct CDR3 sequences, under 50% detected once. This clonotype was recorded many times. All patients picked for sequencing had shown, by flow cytometry, an expansion of CD8+CD57+ cells. CDR3 size: 14 residues. The germline V gene has CDR1 SGHKS and CDR2 YYEKEE (reference sequence). Trimming pared 6 bases from V and 2 bases from J, leaving 14 bases between.

V is TRBV5-5 and J is TRBJ1-1; D remains unclear. This TCR came from a human donor with aplastic anemia. Specimen: sorted CD4+, CD8+, or CD8+CD57+ T cells (not recorded which) from PBMCs. The CDR3 loop is CASNPPGSNTEAFF. CDR3 coding DNA: TGTGCCAGCAACCCGCCGGGCAGTAACACTGAAGCTTTCTTT.